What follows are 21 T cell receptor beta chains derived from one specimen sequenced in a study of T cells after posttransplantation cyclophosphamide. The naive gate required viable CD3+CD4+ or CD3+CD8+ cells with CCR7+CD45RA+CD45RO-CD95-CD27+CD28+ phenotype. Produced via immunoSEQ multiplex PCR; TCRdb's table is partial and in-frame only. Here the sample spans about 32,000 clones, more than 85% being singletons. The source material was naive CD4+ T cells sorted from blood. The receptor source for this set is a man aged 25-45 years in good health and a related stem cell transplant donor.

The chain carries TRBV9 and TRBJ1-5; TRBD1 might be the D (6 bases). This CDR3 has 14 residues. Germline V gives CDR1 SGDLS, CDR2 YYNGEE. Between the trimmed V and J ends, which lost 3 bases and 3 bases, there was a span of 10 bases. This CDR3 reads CASSAGVTNQPQHF. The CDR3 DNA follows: TGTGCCAGCAGCGCAGGGGTCACCAATCAGCCCCAGCATTTT.

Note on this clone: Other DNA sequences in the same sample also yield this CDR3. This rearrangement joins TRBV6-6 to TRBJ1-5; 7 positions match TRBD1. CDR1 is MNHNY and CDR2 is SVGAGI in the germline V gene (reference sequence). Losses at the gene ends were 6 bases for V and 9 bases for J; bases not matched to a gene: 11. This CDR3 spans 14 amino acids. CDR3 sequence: CASSQGQREGPQHF. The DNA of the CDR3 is TGTGCCAGCAGCCAGGGACAGAGAGAAGGGCCCCAGCATTTT.

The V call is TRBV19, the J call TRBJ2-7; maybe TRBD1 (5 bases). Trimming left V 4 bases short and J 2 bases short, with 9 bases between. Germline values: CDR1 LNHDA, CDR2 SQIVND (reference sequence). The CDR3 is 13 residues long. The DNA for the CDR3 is TGTGCCAGTAGTAAAAGGGGCCCCTACGAGCAGTACTTC. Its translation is CASSKRGPYEQYF.

The CDR3: CASRPTGGGSGNTIYF. In DNA form, the CDR3 reads TGTGCCAGCAGACCCACGGGGGGGGGCTCTGGAAACACCATATATTTT. This chain connects TRBV6-6 to TRBJ1-3; D might be TRBD1 (5 bases). Germline lookup yields CDR1 MNHNY and CDR2 SVGAGI (reference sequence). Deletions cut 6 bases from V and 0 bases from J, with 15 bases between. CDR3 length: 16 amino acids.

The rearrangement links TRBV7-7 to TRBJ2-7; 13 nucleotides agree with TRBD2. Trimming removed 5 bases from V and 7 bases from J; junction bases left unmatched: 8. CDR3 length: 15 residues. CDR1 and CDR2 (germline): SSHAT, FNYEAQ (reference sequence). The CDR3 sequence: CASSPGLAGEGEQYF. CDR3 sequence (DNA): TGTGCCAGCAGCCCAGGACTAGCGGGGGAGGGGGAGCAGTACTTC.

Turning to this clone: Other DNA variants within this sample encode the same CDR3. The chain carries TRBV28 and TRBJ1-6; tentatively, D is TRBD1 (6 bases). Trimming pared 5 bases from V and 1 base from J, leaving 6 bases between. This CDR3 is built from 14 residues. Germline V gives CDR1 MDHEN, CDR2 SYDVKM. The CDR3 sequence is CASSQGSYNSPLHF. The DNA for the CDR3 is TGTGCCAGCAGTCAGGGGTCCTATAATTCACCCCTCCACTTT.

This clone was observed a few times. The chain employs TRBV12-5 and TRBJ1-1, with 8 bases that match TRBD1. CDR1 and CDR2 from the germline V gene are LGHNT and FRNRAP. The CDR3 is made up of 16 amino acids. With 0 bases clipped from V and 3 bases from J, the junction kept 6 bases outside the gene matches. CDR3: CASGLVLQGAHTEAFF. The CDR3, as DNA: TGTGCTAGTGGTTTGGTGCTCCAGGGGGCGCACACTGAAGCTTTCTTT.

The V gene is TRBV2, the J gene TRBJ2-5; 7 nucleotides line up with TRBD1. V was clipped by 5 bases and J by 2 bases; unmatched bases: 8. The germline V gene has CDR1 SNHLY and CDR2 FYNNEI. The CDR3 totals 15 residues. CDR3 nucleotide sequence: TGTGCCAGCAGTCTAAGACAGGGTCAACAAGAGACCCAGTACTTC. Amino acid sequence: CASSLRQGQQETQYF.

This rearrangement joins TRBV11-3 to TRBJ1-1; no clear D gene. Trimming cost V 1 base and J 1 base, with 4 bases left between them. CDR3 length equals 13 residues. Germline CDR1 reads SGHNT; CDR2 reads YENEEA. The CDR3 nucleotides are TGTGCCAGCAGCTTAGGCGGGAACACTGAAGCTTTCTTT. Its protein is CASSLGGNTEAFF.

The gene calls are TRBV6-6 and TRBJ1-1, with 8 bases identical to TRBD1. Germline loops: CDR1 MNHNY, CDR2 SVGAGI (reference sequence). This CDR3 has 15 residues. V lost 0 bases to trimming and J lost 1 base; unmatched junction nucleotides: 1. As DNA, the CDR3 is TGTGCCAGCAGTTACTCGGGGACAGGGAACACTGAAGCTTTCTTT. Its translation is CASSYSGTGNTEAFF.

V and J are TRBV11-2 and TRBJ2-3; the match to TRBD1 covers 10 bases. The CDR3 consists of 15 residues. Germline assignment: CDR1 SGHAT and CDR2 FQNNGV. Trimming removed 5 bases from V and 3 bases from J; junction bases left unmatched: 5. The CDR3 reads CASSGVGQGTDTQYF. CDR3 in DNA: TGTGCCAGCAGCGGGGTGGGACAGGGGACAGATACGCAGTATTTT. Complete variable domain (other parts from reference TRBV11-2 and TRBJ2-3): EAGVAQSPRYKIIEKRQSVAFWCNPISGHATLYWYQQILGQGPKLLIQFQNNGVVDDSQLPKDRFSAERLKGVDSTLKIQPAKLEDSAVYLCASSGVGQGTDTQYFGPGTRLTVL.

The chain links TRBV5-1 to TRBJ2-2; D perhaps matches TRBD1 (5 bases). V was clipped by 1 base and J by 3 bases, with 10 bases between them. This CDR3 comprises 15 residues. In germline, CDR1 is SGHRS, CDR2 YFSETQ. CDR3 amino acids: CASSLKGADTGELFF. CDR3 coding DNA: TGCGCCAGCAGCTTGAAAGGGGCGGACACCGGGGAGCTGTTTTTT.

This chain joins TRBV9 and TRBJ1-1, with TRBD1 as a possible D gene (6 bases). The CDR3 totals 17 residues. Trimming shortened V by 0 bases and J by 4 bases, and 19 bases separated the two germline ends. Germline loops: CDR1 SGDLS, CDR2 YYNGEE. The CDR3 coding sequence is TGTGCCAGCAGCGTAGGGACCGGGACAATTGGCGGCACTGAAGCTTTCTTT. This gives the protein CASSVGTGTIGGTEAFF.

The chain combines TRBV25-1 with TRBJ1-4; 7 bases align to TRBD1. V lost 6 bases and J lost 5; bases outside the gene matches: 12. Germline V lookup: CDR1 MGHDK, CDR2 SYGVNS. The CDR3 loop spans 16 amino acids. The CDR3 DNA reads TGTGCCAGCAGCTTACATGGGACAGACATAAATGAAAAACTGTTTTTT. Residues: CASSLHGTDINEKLFF.

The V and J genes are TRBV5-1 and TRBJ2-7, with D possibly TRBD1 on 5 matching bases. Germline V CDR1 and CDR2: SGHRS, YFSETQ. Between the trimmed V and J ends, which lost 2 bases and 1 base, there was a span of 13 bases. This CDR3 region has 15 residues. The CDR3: CASSFVQGKSYEQYF. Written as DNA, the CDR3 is TGCGCCAGCAGCTTCGTGCAGGGCAAATCCTACGAGCAGTACTTC.

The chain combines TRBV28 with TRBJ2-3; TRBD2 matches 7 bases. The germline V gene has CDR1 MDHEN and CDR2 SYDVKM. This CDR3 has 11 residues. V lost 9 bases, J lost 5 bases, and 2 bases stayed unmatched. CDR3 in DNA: TGTGCCAGTGGGAGGGAAGATACGCAGTATTTT. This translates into CASGREDTQYF.

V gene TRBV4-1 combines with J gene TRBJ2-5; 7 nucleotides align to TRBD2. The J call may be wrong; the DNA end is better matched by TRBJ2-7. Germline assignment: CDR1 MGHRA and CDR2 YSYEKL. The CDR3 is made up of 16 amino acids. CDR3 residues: CASSQVPSGKSYEQYF. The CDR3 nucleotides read TGCGCCAGCAGCCAAGTTCCTAGCGGAAAATCCTACGAGCAGTACTTC.

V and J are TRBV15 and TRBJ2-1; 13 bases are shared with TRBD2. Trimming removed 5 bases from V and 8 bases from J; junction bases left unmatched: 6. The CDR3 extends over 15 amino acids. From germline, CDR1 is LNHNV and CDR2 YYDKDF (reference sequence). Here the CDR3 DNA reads TGTGCCACCAGCGAACTAGCGGGGGGGCCTGATGAGCAGTTCTTC. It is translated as CATSELAGGPDEQFF.

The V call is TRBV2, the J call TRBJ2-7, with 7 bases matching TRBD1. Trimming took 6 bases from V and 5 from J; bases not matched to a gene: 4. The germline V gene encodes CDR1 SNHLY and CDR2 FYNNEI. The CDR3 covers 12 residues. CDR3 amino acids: CASSIQGNEQYF. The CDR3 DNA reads TGTGCCAGCAGCATACAGGGGAACGAGCAGTACTTC.

Here the CDR3 reads CASSPGQGNEKLFF. For the CDR3, the DNA is TGTGCCAGTAGTCCTGGGCAGGGGAATGAAAAACTGTTTTTT. This chain connects TRBV19 to TRBJ1-4; maybe TRBD1 (6 bases). Between the trimmed V and J ends, which lost 5 bases and 5 bases, there was a span of 12 bases. Germline CDR1 is LNHDA and CDR2 is SQIVND (reference sequence). This CDR3 spans 14 amino acids.

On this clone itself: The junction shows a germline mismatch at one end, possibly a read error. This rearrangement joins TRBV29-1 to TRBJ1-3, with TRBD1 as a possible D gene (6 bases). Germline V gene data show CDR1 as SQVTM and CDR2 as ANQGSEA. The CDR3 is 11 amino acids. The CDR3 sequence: CSVTYRDISHF. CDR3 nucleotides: TGCAGCGTTACTTACAGGGACATCTCGCATTTT.